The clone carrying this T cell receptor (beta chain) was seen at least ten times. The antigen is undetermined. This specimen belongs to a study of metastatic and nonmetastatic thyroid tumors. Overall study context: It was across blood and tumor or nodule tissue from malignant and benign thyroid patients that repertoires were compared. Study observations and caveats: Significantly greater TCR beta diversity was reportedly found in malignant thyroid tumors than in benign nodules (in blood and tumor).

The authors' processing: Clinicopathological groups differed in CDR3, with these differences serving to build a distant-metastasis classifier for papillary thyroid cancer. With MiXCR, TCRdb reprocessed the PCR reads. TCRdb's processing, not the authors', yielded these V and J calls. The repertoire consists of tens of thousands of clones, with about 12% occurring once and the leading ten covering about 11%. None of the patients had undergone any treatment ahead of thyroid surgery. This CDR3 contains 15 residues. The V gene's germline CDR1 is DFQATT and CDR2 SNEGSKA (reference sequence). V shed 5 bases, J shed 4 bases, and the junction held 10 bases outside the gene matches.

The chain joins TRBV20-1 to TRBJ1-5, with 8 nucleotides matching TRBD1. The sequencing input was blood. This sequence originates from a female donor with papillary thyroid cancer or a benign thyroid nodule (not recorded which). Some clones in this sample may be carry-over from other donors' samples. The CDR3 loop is CSAAATGASNQPQHF. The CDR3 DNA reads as TGCAGTGCTGCCGCGACAGGGGCCTCGAATCAGCCCCAGCATTTT.